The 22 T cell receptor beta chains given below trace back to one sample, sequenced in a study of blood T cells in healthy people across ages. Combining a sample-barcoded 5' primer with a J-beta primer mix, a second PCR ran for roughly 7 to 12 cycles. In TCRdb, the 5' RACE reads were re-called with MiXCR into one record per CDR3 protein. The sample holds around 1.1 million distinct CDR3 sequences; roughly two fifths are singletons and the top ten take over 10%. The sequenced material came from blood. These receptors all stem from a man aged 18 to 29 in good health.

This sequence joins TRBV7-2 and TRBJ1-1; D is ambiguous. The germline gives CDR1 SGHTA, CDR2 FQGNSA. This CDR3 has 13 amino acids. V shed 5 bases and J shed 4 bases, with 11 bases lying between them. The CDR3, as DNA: TGTGCCAGCAGCCCTGTTAAGGGCACTGAAGCTTTCTTT. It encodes CASSPVKGTEAFF.

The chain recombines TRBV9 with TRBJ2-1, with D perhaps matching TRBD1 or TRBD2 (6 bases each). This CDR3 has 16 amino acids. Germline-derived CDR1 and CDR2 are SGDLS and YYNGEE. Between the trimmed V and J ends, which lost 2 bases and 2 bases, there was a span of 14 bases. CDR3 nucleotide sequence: TGTGCCAGCAGCGTCTTGGGGGGCCTGACCTACAATGAGCAGTTCTTC. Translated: CASSVLGGLTYNEQFF.

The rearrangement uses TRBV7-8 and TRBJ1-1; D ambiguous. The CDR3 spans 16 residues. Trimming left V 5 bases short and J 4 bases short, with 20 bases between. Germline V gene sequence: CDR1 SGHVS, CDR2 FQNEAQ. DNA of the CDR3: TGTGCCAGCAGCCGTCGTGGACGGCCGGTGAGCACTGAAGCTTTCTTT. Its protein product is CASSRRGRPVSTEAFF.

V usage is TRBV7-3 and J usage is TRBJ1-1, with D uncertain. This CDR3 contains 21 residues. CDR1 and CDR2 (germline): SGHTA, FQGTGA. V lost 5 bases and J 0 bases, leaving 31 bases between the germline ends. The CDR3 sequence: CASSAESPIEPWTEMNTEAFF. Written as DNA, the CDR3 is TGTGCCAGCAGCGCCGAGTCCCCTATTGAACCTTGGACCGAGATGAACACTGAAGCTTTCTTT. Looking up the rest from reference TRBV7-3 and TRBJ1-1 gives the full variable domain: GAGVSQTPSNKVTEKGKYVELRCDPISGHTALYWYRQSLGQGPEFLIYFQGTGAADDSGLPNDRFFAVRPEGSVSTLKIQRTERGDSAVYLCASSAESPIEPWTEMNTEAFFGQGTRLTVV.

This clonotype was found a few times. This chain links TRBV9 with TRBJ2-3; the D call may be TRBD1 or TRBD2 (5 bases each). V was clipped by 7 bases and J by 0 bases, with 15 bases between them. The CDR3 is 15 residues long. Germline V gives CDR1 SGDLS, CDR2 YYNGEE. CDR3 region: CASGDGASSTDTQYF. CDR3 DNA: TGTGCCAGCGGGGACGGGGCCTCTAGCACAGATACGCAGTATTTT.

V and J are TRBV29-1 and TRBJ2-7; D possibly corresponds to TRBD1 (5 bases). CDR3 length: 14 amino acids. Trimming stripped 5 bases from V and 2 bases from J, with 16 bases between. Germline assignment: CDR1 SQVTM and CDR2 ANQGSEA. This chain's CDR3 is CSVRERTKTYEQYF. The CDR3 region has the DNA TGCAGCGTTCGAGAAAGGACAAAAACCTACGAGCAGTACTTC.

CDR3 protein: CASSSYGSPLHF. CDR3 nucleotide sequence: TGTGCCAGCAGCTCGTACGGTTCACCCCTCCACTTT. V is TRBV3-1 and J is TRBJ1-6; D remains unclear. Germline CDR1 and CDR2: LGHDT and YNNKEL (reference sequence). The CDR3 is 12 residues long. With 5 bases removed from V and 9 bases from J, the gap between germline ends came to 8 bases.

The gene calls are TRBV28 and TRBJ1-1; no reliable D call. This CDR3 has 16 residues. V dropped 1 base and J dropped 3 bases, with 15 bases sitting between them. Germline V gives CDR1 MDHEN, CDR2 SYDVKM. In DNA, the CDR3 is TGTGCCAGCAGTTTATTGAGTGCGTACGTAGACACTGAAGCTTTCTTT. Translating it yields CASSLLSAYVDTEAFF.

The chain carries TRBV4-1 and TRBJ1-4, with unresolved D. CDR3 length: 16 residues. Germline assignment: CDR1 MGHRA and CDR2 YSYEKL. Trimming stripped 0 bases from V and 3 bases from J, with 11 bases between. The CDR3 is CASSQEPGSANEKLFF. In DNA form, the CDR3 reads TGCGCCAGCAGCCAAGAACCAGGTTCGGCTAATGAAAAACTGTTTTTT.

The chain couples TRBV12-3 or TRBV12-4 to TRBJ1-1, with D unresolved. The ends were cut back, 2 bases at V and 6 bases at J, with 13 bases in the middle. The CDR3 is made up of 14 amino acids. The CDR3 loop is CASSLTVLRAEAFF. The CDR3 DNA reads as TGTGCCAGCAGTTTAACCGTATTGAGGGCTGAAGCTTTCTTT.

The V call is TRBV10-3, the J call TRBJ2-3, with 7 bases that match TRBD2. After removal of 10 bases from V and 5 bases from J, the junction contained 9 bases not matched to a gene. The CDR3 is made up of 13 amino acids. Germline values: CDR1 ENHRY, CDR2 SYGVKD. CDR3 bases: TGTGCCAGGGCGCGGGGGACCGGAGATACGCAGTATTTT. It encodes CARARGTGDTQYF.

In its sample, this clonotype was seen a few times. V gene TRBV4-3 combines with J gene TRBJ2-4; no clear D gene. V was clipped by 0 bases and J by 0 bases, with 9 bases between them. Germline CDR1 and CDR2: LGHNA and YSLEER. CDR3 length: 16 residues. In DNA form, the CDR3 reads TGCGCCAGCAGCCAAGAGGTCCCCTCAGCCAAAAACATTCAGTACTTC. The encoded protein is CASSQEVPSAKNIQYF.

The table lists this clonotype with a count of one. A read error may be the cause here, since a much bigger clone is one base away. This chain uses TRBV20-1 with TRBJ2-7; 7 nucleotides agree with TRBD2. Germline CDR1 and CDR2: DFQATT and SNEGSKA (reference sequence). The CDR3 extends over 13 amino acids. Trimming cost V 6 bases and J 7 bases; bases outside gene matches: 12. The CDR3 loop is CSATGGSYNEQYF. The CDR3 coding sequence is TGCAGTGCCACGGGGGGTTCCTACAATGAGCAGTACTTC.

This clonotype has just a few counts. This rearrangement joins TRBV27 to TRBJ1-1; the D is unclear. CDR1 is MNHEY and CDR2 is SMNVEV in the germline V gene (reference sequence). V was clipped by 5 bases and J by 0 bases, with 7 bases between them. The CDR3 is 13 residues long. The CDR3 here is CASSPILNTEAFF. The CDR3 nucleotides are TGTGCCAGCAGTCCAATCCTGAACACTGAAGCTTTCTTT.

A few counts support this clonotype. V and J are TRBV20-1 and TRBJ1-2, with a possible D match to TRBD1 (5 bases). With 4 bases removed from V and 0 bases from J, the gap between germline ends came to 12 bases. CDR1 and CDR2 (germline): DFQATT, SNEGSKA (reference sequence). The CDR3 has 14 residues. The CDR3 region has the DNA TGCAGTGCTACCGGGACTACCTCTAACTATGGCTACACCTTC. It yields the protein CSATGTTSNYGYTF.

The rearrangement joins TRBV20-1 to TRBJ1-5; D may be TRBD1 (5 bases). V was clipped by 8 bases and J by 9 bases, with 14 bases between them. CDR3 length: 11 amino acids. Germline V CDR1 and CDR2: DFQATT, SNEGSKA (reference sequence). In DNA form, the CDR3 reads TGCAGTTCCGGGGCCTCGGGGCCCCAGCATTTT. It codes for CSSGASGPQHF.

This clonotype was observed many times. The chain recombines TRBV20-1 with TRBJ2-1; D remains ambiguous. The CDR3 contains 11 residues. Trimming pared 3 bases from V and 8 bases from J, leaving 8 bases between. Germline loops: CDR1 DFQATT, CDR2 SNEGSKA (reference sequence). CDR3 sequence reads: CSASEIDEQFF. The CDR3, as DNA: TGCAGTGCTAGTGAAATCGATGAGCAGTTCTTC.

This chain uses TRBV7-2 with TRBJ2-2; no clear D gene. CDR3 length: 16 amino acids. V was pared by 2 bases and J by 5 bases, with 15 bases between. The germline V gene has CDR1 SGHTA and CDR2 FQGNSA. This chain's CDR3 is CASSLTRLDFTGELFF. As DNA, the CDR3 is TGTGCCAGCAGCTTAACGCGTCTAGATTTTACCGGGGAGCTGTTTTTT.

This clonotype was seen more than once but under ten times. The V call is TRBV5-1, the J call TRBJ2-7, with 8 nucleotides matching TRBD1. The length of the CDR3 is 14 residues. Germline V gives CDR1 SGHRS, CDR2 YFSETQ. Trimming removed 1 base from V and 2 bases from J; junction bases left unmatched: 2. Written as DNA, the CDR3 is TGCGCCAGCAGCTTGCAGGACAGGGCCTACGAGCAGTACTTC. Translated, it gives CASSLQDRAYEQYF.

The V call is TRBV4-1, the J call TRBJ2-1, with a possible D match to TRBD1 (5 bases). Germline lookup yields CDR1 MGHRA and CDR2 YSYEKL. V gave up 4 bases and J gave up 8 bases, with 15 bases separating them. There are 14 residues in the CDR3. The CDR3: CASSPRVTVDEQFF. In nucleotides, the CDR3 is TGCGCCAGCAGCCCTCGGGTGACAGTCGATGAGCAGTTCTTC.

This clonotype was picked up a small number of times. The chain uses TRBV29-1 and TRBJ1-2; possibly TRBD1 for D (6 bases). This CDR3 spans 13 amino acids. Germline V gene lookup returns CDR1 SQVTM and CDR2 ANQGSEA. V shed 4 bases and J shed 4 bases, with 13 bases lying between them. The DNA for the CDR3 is TGCAGCGTTGTTGGGGGGGCTAGCTATGGCTACACCTTC. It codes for CSVVGGASYGYTF.

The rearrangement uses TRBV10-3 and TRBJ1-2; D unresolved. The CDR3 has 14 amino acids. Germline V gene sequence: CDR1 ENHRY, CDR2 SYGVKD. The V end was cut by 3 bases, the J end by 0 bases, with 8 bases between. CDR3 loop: CAISDRDTNYGYTF. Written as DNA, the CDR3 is TGTGCCATCAGTGACCGCGATACTAACTATGGCTACACCTTC.